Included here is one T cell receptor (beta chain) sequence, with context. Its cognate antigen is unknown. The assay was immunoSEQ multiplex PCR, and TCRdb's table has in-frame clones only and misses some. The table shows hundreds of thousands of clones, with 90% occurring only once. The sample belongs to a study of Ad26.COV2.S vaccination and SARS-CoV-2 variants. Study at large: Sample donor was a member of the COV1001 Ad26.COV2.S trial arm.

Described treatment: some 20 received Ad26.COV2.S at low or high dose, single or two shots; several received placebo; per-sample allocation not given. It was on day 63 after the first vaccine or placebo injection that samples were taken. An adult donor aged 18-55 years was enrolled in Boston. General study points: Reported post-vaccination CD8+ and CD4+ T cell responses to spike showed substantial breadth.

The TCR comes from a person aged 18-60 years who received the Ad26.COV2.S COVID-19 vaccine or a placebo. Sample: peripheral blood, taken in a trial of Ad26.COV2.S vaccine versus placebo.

Here the CDR3 DNA reads TGTGCCAGCAGCCGAGGAGTATTGAACACTGAAGCTTTCTTT. Amino acids: CASSRGVLNTEAFF. This chain connects TRBV5-4 to TRBJ1-1, with D hard to call. V was shortened by 4 bases and J by 0 bases, with 10 bases between the two germline ends. Germline CDR1 is SGHNT and CDR2 is YYREEE (reference sequence). This CDR3 is built from 14 residues.